This TCR beta chain was recorded in a study of PD-1 blockade in classical Hodgkin lymphoma. Study-wide results and caveats: TCR diversity at baseline was reported to be reduced in newly diagnosed patients relative to healthy donors. Still unresolved is the cause of the repertoire differences, which may be disease activity or prior therapy.

The time point denotes: newly diagnosed, previously untreated cHL patient sample. CD4+ T cells were purified from thawed PBMCs by magnetic negative selection. A comparison was provided by newly diagnosed, untreated classical Hodgkin lymphoma PBMCs. Note on this clone: Its cognate antigen is unknown.

The trim removed 5 bases at V and 9 bases at J, leaving 6 bases unmatched. This CDR3 contains 13 residues. Germline V gene data show CDR1 as SEHNR and CDR2 as FQNEAQ (reference sequence). Method: immunoSEQ multiplex PCR; TCRdb's copy keeps in-frame clones and lacks some. The table records fewer than 35,000 clones, roughly nine tenths of them present only once. This TCR derives from a human donor with classical Hodgkin lymphoma. V and J are TRBV7-9 and TRBJ2-5, with 10 bases fitting TRBD1. Sequenced material: CD4+ T cells from blood. The DNA of the CDR3 is TGTGCCAGCAGCCGACAGGGGGCGAAGCCCCAGTACTTC. Protein product: CASSRQGAKPQYF.